The next 9 T cell receptor beta chains were all read from a single sample in a study of cytomegalovirus exposure and HLA in healthy donors (dated by TCRdb to about 2017). Library creation used the immunoSEQ multiplex PCR assay. The multiplex PCR relied on a mix of 60 forward primers for TCR Vbeta segments and 13 reverse primers for TCR Jbeta segments. The immuneACCESS repertoire file appears here via TCRdb, limited to in-frame rearrangements. These files lack a portion of the clones; in checked studies, under half of the deficit traces to unresolved V genes, and the cause of the others is not known. The sample table holds approximately 260,000 clones, of which approximately 85% were seen once. Roughly 2% of the sample lies in the top ten. Sample: PBMCs. The receptor set was obtained from a middle-aged woman in good health and CMV-seropositive.

This chain uses TRBV15 with TRBJ2-1, with 7 bases aligning to TRBD2. Trimming removed 8 bases from V and 10 bases from J; junction bases left unmatched: 14. The germline V gene has CDR1 LNHNV and CDR2 YYDKDF (reference sequence). This CDR3 contains 14 residues. The DNA for the CDR3 is TGTGCCACCTCCCGGCTAGCGGCGGGAAGGGAGCAGTTCTTC. Its protein product is CATSRLAAGREQFF.

This clone has only one observation. J is TRBJ1-5 and V is TRBV7-2; D might be TRBD1 (5 bases). Trimming removed 4 bases at V and 10 bases at J, with 17 bases between. This CDR3 contains 14 residues. The germline gives CDR1 SGHTA, CDR2 FQGNSA. Here the CDR3 reads CASSSQEGSTPQHF. CDR3 DNA sequence: TGTGCCAGCAGCTCCCAGGAGGGGTCTACTCCCCAGCATTTT.

The rearrangement uses TRBV6-5 and TRBJ2-5; TRBD1 agrees at 8 bases. The CDR3 runs 13 residues. J lost 4 bases, V lost 8 bases, and 6 bases had no gene match. From germline, CDR1 is MNHEY and CDR2 SVGAGI. The CDR3 DNA sequence: TGTGCCAGCGCTAACAGGGGGACAGAGACCCAGTACTTC. Its translation is CASANRGTETQYF.

V gene TRBV29-1 combines with J gene TRBJ2-7; tentative D call: TRBD1 (6 bases). This CDR3 is 12 amino acids long. The germline V gene has CDR1 SQVTM and CDR2 ANQGSEA. Trimming took off 6 bases at V and 0 bases at J, with 9 bases between the two ends. The CDR3 loop is CSVSDSSYEQYF. The CDR3 nucleotides are TGCAGCGTGTCGGACAGCTCCTACGAGCAGTACTTC.

This clone was detected a few times. The V call is TRBV27, the J call TRBJ2-5; 7 positions match TRBD1. The CDR3 contains 14 residues. Trimming at V came to 6 bases and at J to 4 bases, leaving 8 bases not matched to a gene. Per the germline V gene, CDR1 is MNHEY and CDR2 is SMNVEV (reference sequence). CDR3: CASSPTGYIETQYF. In DNA, the CDR3 is TGTGCCAGCAGCCCGACAGGGTATATAGAGACCCAGTACTTC.

This rearrangement joins TRBV6-1 to TRBJ2-3, with 11 bases lining up with TRBD2. CDR3 length: 14 residues. Germline CDR1 reads MNHNS; CDR2 reads SASEGT. V was pared by 7 bases and J by 3 bases, with 3 bases of the junction left unmatched. As DNA, the CDR3 is TGTGCCAGCAAATGGACTAGCGGGACAGATACGCAGTATTTT. It yields the protein CASKWTSGTDTQYF.

The V and J genes are TRBV28 and TRBJ1-2; 12 bases are a match to TRBD1. Germline V gene lookup returns CDR1 MDHEN and CDR2 SYDVKM. V was pared by 7 bases and J by 8 bases, with 11 bases of the junction left unmatched. This CDR3 region has 15 residues. The CDR3 DNA sequence: TGTGCCAGCACCTCCGGGACAGGGGGCGCGTTCGGCTACACCTTC. Translated, it gives CASTSGTGGAFGYTF.

The chain uses TRBV5-6 and TRBJ1-2; D possibly corresponds to TRBD1 (5 bases). The V end lost 2 bases, the J end lost 4 bases, and 15 bases lay between the germline ends. Germline V lookup: CDR1 SGHDT, CDR2 YYEEEE. The CDR3 consists of 15 residues. The CDR3 sequence: CASSFTYGGTYGYTF. The CDR3 nucleotides are TGTGCCAGCAGCTTCACGTACGGGGGTACCTATGGCTACACCTTC.

The chain is built from TRBV10-3 and TRBJ2-7; D possibly corresponds to TRBD2 (5 bases). The CDR3 is 15 residues long. Trimming stripped 0 bases from V and 4 bases from J, with 13 bases between. Germline V gene lookup returns CDR1 ENHRY and CDR2 SYGVKD. CDR3: CAISESSGLYYEQYF. The CDR3 bases are TGTGCCATCAGTGAGTCAAGCGGTCTTTATTACGAGCAGTACTTC.